Listed below are T cell receptor beta chains from one sample, sequenced in a study of blood T cell repertoires in COVID-19. Sequencing was performed with immunoSEQ multiplex PCR; in TCRdb, only in-frame clones are kept and a portion is missing. The sample lists about 190,000 clones, approximately 91% occurring once. Sequenced material: peripheral blood. The receptor set was obtained from a man between 40 and 49 years old with acute or convalescent COVID-19. Each CDR3 is given with its conserved first and last residue. D genes are given only for firm matches. Not all rows give a size; the values are once, few, many and, for expanded clones, a class.

TRBV30	many	TRBJ1-2	NA	TGTGCCTGGAGTAGAAGGGGGACGGTCGGGGGCTACACCTTC	CAWSRRGTVGGYTF
TRBV7-8	NA	TRBJ2-7	TRBD1	TGTGCCAGCAGCTCGGACAGGGGCCTTTCCTACGAGCAGTACTTC	CASSSDRGLSYEQYF
TRBV5-1	NA	TRBJ2-5	NA	TGCGCCAGCAGCCAGCGGACGTTCCAAGAGACCCAGTACTTC	CASSQRTFQETQYF
TRBV9	NA	TRBJ2-5	TRBD1	TGTGCCAGCCAGGGACAGGGAGGAGAGACCCAGTACTTC	CASQGQGGETQYF
TRBV5-8	NA	TRBJ2-5	TRBD2	TGTGCCACCACGACTAGCGGGGGGGACACGGAGACCCAGTACTTC	CATTTSGGDTETQYF
TRBV5-5	NA	TRBJ2-7	NA	TGTGCCAGCAGCTCCGACAGGAGCTCCTACGAGCAGTACTTC	CASSSDRSSYEQYF
TRBV6-5	NA	TRBJ1-2	NA	TGTGCCAGCAGTTACGGGCCCCTCTATGGCTACACCTTC	CASSYGPLYGYTF
TRBV28	NA	TRBJ1-2	NA	TGTGCCAGCTACAGGGCTGGGGGCTACACCTTC	CASYRAGGYTF
TRBV7-6	NA	TRBJ2-7	NA	TGTGCCAGCAGCGCCACCGGGTTCCCCTCCTACGAGCAGTACTTC	CASSATGFPSYEQYF
TRBV9	NA	TRBJ2-3	TRBD2	TGTGCCAGCAGCGCGCTCAGGAGCGGGGCCCGCACAGATACGCAGTATTTT	CASSALRSGARTDTQYF
TRBV18	NA	TRBJ2-3	NA	TGTGCCAGCTCACAGGAGCGTACCACAGATACGCAGTATTTT	CASSQERTTDTQYF
TRBV18	NA	TRBJ2-3	TRBD2	TGTGCCAGCTCAATCCCGGGACTAGCGATGAGAACAGATACGCAGTATTTT	CASSIPGLAMRTDTQYF
TRBV18	NA	TRBJ2-2	NA	TGTGCCAGCTCACCTGGACAGAGAGCGGCCGGGGAGCTGTTTTTT	CASSPGQRAAGELFF
TRBV7-2	NA	TRBJ2-3	NA	TGTGCCAGCAGCCGTCGGCGTGGGCTTGGGGATACGCAGTATTTT	CASSRRRGLGDTQYF
TRBV6-2/TRBV6-3	NA	TRBJ1-5	NA	TGTGCCAGCAGCCGGAGGAATAGCAATCAGCCCCAGCATTTT	CASSRRNSNQPQHF
TRBV14	NA	TRBJ2-7	TRBD1	TGTGCCAGCAGCCCGGGACAGGGTATCAAGCAGTACTTC	CASSPGQGIKQYF
TRBV5-1	NA	TRBJ1-2	NA	TGCGCCACCTCGTCTACAGGGACCTCTCAAGTCTACACCTTC	CATSSTGTSQVYTF
TRBV21-1	once	TRBJ2-1	NA	TGTGCCAGCAGCTTGCCTGAGGCGTACAATGAGCAGTTCTTC	CASSLPEAYNEQFF
TRBV30	NA	TRBJ2-3	TRBD2	TGTGCCTGGAGTGGGACTAGCGGGGGGTTTGGAGATACGCAGTATTTT	CAWSGTSGGFGDTQYF
TRBV5-6	NA	TRBJ2-5	NA	TGTGCCAGCAGCTCACAAGAGACCCAGTACTTC	CASSSQETQYF
TRBV19	NA	TRBJ1-2	NA	TGTGCCAGTAGTCCGACGACAGGCTCTTTAACTAATGGCTACACCTTC	CASSPTTGSLTNGYTF
TRBV3-1/TRBV3-2	NA	TRBJ1-5	TRBD1	TGTGCCAGCAGCCCGACAGGGCCTAGCAATCAGCCCCAGCATTTT	CASSPTGPSNQPQHF
TRBV19	NA	TRBJ2-1	TRBD1	TGTGCCAGTAGCTTTATCCTCCGGGACAGCTCCTACAATGAGCAGTTCTTC	CASSFILRDSSYNEQFF